Included here is one T cell receptor beta chain sequence, with context. Its antigen is still unknown. CDR3 size: 21 residues. After removal of 5 bases from V and 2 bases from J, the junction contained 23 bases not matched to a gene. In germline, CDR1 is KGHSH, CDR2 LQKENI. The sample belongs to a study of human thymus T cells. The study, taken as a whole, reports: The related literature has documented a marked overlap of thymic repertoires among unrelated individuals. Gene usage for V and J segments appeared biased in thymic and blood repertoires.

The study used thymus tissue resected during corrective heart surgery. Healthy Finnish infants undergoing corrective surgery for congenital heart defects were used as donors. Generated by immunoSEQ multiplex PCR, the TCRdb table keeps only in-frame clones and is missing some. The table includes 60,000 to 75,000 clones, over 85% detected once. This clonotype originated in a girl under two years old with a congenital heart defect but otherwise immunologically healthy. Material: thymus tissue. The chain recombines TRBV18 with TRBJ1-5; 8 positions agree with TRBD1. CDR3 nucleotides: TGTGCCAGCTCAAGGGAGGGGACAGGAGCCCGAGTAAAGGGTCGCAATCAGCCCCAGCATTTT. It codes for CASSREGTGARVKGRNQPQHF.